The next 9 T cell receptor beta chains were all read from a single sample in a study of vaccination and CD4 T cells after COVID-19 (dated 2022 in TCRdb). In the paper's terms, the treatment or condition label means: roughly nine-day PBMC culture with coronavirus spike peptide pools or control peptides (ViraFEST assay). The library relied on PCR. The sequencer listed for this sample is Illumina iSeq 100. TCR sequencing of DNA from cultured CD4+ T cells used the Oncomine TCR Beta short-read assay at the Johns Hopkins FTIC core. TCRdb cleaned the public reads at Q25 with fastp, built clones with MiXCR and kept in-frame beta chains. For every CDR3 protein sequence, its rows merge into one entry that carries the most common genes and DNA. In this sample the table shows roughly 11,000 distinct CDR3 sequences, around 45% of which occur a single time. The ten largest clones represent around 24% of the sample.

No cognate antigen is known for these TCRs. Source: cultured CD4+ T cells from blood, taken after SARS-CoV-2 vaccination. These receptors were taken from a human donor with COVID-19.

This clonotype has more than one count but fewer than ten. The chain has TRBV5-4 and TRBJ1-2; TRBD1 aligns across 8 bases. Looked up from germline, CDR1 is SGHNT and CDR2 is YYREEE (reference sequence). The CDR3 covers 16 residues. With 0 bases clipped from V and 3 bases from J, the junction kept 7 bases outside the gene matches. CDR3 in amino acids: CASSLGGQGADYGYTF. In DNA form, the CDR3 reads TGTGCCAGCAGCTTGGGAGGTCAGGGGGCTGACTATGGCTACACCTTC.

This rearrangement joins TRBV11-1 to TRBJ2-3, with D unresolved. The CDR3 covers 16 residues. V lost 1 base to trimming and J lost 0 bases, with 11 bases between them. Germline CDR1 is SGHAT and CDR2 is FQDESV (reference sequence). CDR3 bases: TGTGCCAGCAGCTTAGGGGCAGGACCTAGCACAGATACGCAGTATTTT. It is translated as CASSLGAGPSTDTQYF.

The rearrangement joins TRBV10-1 to TRBJ1-1; no reliable D call. The germline CDR1 and CDR2 sequences are WNHNN and SYGVQD (reference sequence). Between the trimmed V and J ends, which lost 5 bases and 1 base, there was a span of 8 bases. The CDR3 totals 13 residues. CDR3 nucleotides: TGCGCCAGCAGTTCGGCAGCGAACACTGAAGCTTTCTTT. Residues: CASSSAANTEAFF.

The chain recombines TRBV28 with TRBJ2-7; 7 nucleotides align to TRBD2. Per germline, CDR1 MDHEN and CDR2 SYDVKM. The CDR3 is made up of 14 amino acids. The junction had 8 bases not matched to a gene; V was cut back by 3 bases and J by 6 bases. CDR3 nucleotides: TGTGCCAGCAGTTTCGGGGGGACGGGTCTCGAGCAGTACTTC. Amino acid sequence: CASSFGGTGLEQYF.

The chain joins TRBV6-1 to TRBJ1-5, with TRBD1 as a possible D gene (6 bases). Germline V gene data show CDR1 as MNHNS and CDR2 as SASEGT. Trimming pared 4 bases from V and 2 bases from J, leaving 9 bases between. The CDR3 loop spans 14 amino acids. DNA of the CDR3: TGTGCCAGCAGTGGAGGGGGGCGCAATCAGCCCCAGCATTTT. Amino acid sequence: CASSGGGRNQPQHF.

The V gene is TRBV19, the J gene TRBJ2-3, with 15 bases identical to TRBD2. The V and J ends lost 5 bases and 6 bases, in that order; junction bases with no gene match: 3. Per germline, CDR1 LNHDA and CDR2 SQIVND (reference sequence). CDR3 size: 15 residues. The CDR3: CASSPGTSGGDTQYF. For the CDR3, the DNA is TGTGCCAGTAGTCCCGGGACTAGCGGGGGGGATACGCAGTATTTT.

The chain recombines TRBV27 with TRBJ1-1; D might be TRBD1 (6 bases). The germline V gene has CDR1 MNHEY and CDR2 SMNVEV (reference sequence). Trimming shortened V by 5 bases and J by 4 bases, and 17 bases separated the two germline ends. The CDR3 extends over 15 amino acids. CDR3 protein: CASSPRGGHVTEAFF. Here the CDR3 DNA reads TGTGCCAGCAGTCCCCGGGGGGGGCACGTCACTGAAGCTTTCTTT.

The sample holds a few counts of this clonotype. The rearrangement uses TRBV6-2 or TRBV6-3 and TRBJ2-2; 7 bases are a match to TRBD1. The CDR3 spans 14 residues. Germline V gene lookup returns CDR1 MNHEY and CDR2 SVGEGT. The V and J ends lost 5 bases and 6 bases, in that order; junction bases with no gene match: 6. CDR3 amino acids: CASSIRGRSGELFF. CDR3 sequence (DNA): TGTGCCAGCAGTATAAGGGGGCGTTCCGGGGAGCTGTTTTTT.

This clonotype was detected a few times. This chain connects TRBV6-5 to TRBJ1-2; D gene unclear. Trimming pared 2 bases from V and 6 bases from J, leaving 16 bases between. The germline CDR1 and CDR2 sequences are MNHEY and SVGAGI. The CDR3 extends over 15 amino acids. The DNA of the CDR3 is TGTGCCAGCAGTTACCCCCAGAGGGAATGGGATGGCTACACCTTC. This codes for CASSYPQREWDGYTF.